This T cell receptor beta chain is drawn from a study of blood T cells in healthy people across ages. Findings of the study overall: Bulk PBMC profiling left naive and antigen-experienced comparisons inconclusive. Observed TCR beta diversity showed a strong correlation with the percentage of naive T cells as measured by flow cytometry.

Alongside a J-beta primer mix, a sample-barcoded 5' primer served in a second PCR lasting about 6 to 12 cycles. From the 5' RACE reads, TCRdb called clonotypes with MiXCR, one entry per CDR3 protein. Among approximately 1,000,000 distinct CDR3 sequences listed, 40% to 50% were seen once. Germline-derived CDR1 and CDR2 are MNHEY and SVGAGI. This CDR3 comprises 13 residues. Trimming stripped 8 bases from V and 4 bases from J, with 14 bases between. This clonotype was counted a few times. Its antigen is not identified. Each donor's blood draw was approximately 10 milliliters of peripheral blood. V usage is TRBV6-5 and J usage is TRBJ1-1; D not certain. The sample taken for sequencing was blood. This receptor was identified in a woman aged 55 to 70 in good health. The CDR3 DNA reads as TGTGCCAGCGCCCCCGATGATGGCACTGAAGCTTTCTTT. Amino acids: CASAPDDGTEAFF.